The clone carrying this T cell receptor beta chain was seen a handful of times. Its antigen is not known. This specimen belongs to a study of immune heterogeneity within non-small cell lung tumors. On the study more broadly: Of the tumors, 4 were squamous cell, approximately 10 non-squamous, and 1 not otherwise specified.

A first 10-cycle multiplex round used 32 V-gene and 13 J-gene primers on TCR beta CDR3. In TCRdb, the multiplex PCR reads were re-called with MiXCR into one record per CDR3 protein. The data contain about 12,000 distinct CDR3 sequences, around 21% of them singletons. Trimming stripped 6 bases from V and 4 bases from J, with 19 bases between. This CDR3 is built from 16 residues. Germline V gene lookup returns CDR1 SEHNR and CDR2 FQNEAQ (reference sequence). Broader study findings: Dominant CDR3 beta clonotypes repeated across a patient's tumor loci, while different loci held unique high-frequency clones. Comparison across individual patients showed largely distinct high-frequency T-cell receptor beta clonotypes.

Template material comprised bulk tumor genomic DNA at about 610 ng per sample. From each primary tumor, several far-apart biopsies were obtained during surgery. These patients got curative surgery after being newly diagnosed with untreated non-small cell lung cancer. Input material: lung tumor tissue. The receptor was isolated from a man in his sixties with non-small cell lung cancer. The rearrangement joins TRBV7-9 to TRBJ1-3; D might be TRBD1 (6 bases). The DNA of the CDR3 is TGTGCCAGCAGGAGCGGCATTACAGGGTCAGGAAACACCATATATTTT. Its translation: CASRSGITGSGNTIYF. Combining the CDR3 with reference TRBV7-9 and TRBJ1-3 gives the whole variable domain DTGVSQNPRHKITKRGQNVTFRCDPISEHNRLYWYRQTLGQGPEFLTYFQNEAQLEKSRLLSDRFSAERPKGSFSTLEIQRTEQGDSAMYLCASRSGITGSGNTIYFGEGSWLTVV.